This T cell receptor beta chain appears in the sequencing data of a study of T cell changes during pregnancy in multiple sclerosis. TCRdb's table, derived via immunoSEQ multiplex PCR, lists solely in-frame clones and lacks some. The sample has 130,000 or so clones, approximately 93% seen once. Germline V lookup: CDR1 MNHNY, CDR2 SVGAGI (reference sequence). The ends lost 4 bases at V and 4 bases at J; junction bases unmatched: 6. There are 15 residues in the CDR3. The specimen comprised peripheral blood, sampled before pregnancy. The sequence was obtained from a female donor with multiple sclerosis, enrolled in a pregnancy study. The chain is built from TRBV6-6 and TRBJ2-7, with 11 positions matching TRBD2. In DNA form, the CDR3 reads TGTGCCAGCAGTTCACCGGGACTAGCGGTTTACGAGCAGTACTTC. Its protein is CASSSPGLAVYEQYF.